This T cell receptor (beta chain) is drawn from a study of vaccination effects on CD4 cells after COVID-19. Study-wide points: Clones of infection and vaccine origin contracted markedly late after vaccination.

A remark on this clone: Its antigen is as yet unknown.

Before sequencing, viral peptide pools were used by the ViraFEST assay to expand antigen-specific CD4+ T cells. Having been cultured for about 10 days, the cells underwent CD4+ T cell isolation. Two-dose vaccination with either BNT162b2 or mRNA-1273 was given to the participants. The method was immunoSEQ multiplex PCR; TCRdb's version includes in-frame clones alone and lacks a portion of them. This sample has tens of thousands of clones, with approximately 75% found just once. Germline V gives CDR1 SGHAT, CDR2 FQNNGV. V lost 3 bases and J 8 bases, leaving 11 bases between the germline ends. The CDR3 runs 13 residues.

Here the sequenced sample was CD4+ T cells from PBMCs cultured with HCoV-229E spike peptides, taken after COVID-19 vaccination. J is TRBJ2-1 and V is TRBV11-2; no definite D call. The receptor was isolated from a human donor who received a COVID-19 vaccine. The CDR3 here is CASSFPLTHEQFF. CDR3 nucleotide sequence: TGTGCCAGCAGCTTCCCTTTGACACATGAGCAGTTCTTC.